This TCR beta chain was identified in a study of T-cell reconstitution after alpha-beta-depleted transplantation in children. General study points: T-cell counts and diversity at one year post-transplant came mainly from newly produced T cells. There were some patients whose high TCRbeta diversity at day 60 came from surviving recipient T cells and thymic progenitors.

This clonotype was seen ten or more times. What it recognizes is unknown. This sample's TCRbeta library carried unique molecular identifier barcodes. TCRdb re-derived calls from the PCR reads in MiXCR, one entry per CDR3 protein. This repertoire shows around 490,000 distinct CDR3 sequences, 10% to 12% found once; its top ten account for 14%. The CDR3 is 13 amino acids. Per the germline V gene, CDR1 is SQVTM and CDR2 is ANQGSEA. With 7 bases clipped from V and 2 bases from J, the junction kept 6 bases outside the gene matches. The sample was PBMCs, mostly from graft donor cells, taken 180 days after TCRalphabeta/CD19-depleted stem cell transplant. This TCR was sampled from a female patient aged 2-10 years who had a stem cell transplant for aplastic anemia, so the T cells may come from the graft donor. The V call is TRBV29-1, the J call TRBJ2-5, with 8 bases matching TRBD1. The CDR3: CSAGTGQQETQYF. The CDR3 nucleotides read TGCAGCGCTGGGACAGGACAACAAGAGACCCAGTACTTC.